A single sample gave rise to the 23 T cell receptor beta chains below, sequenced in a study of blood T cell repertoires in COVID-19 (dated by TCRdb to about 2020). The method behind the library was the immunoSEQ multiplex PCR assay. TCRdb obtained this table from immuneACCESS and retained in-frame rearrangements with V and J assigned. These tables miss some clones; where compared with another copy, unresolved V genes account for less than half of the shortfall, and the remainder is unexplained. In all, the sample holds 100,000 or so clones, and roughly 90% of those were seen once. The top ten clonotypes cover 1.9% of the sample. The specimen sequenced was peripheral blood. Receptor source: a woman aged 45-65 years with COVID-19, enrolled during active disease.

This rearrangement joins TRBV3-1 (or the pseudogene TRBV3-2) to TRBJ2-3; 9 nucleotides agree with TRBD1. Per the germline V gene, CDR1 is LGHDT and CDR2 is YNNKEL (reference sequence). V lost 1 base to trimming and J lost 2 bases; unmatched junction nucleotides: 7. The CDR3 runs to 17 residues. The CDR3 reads CASSQAGTGTYTDTQYF. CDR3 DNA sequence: TGTGCCAGCAGCCAAGCCGGGACAGGGACATACACAGATACGCAGTATTTT.

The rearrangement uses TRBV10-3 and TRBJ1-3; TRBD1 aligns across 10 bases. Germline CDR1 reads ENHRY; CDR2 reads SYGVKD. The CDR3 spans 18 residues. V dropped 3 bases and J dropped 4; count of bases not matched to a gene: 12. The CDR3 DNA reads TGTGCCATCAGTGAAGGGGGCCGACAGGGGGCGCGCGGAAACACCATATATTTT. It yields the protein CAISEGGRQGARGNTIYF.

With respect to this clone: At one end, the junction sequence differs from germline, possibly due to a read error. CDR3 in DNA: TGCAGCGTTGAATGGACAGACACGCAGTATTTT. Translating gives CSVEWTDTQYF. The J gene is TRBJ2-3, the V gene TRBV29-1; possibly TRBD1 for D (6 bases). The germline gives CDR1 SQVTM, CDR2 ANQGSEA. The CDR3 is made up of 11 amino acids.

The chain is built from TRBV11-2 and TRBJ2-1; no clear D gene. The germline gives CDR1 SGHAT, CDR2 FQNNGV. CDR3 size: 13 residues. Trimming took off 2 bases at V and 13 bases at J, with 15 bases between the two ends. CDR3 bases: TGTGCCAGCAGCTTATGGCTTAGCATTGAACAGTTCTTC. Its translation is CASSLWLSIEQFF. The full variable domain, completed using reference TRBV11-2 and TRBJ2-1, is EAGVAQSPRYKIIEKRQSVAFWCNPISGHATLYWYQQILGQGPKLLIQFQNNGVVDDSQLPKDRFSAERLKGVDSTLKIQPAKLEDSAVYLCASSLWLSIEQFFGPGTRLTVL.

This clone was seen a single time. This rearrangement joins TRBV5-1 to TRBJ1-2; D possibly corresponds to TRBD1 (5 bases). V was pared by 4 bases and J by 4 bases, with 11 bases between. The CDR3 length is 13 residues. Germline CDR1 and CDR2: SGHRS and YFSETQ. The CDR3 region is CASSPTTAYGYTF. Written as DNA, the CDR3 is TGCGCCAGCAGCCCTACGACAGCCTATGGCTACACCTTC.

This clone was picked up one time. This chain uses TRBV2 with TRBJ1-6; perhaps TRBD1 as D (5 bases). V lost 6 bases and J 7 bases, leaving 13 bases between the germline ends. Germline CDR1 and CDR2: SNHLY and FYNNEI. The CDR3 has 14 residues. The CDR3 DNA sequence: TGTGCCAGCAGAGGGGCCCGGCGGAATTCACCCCTCCACTTT. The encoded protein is CASRGARRNSPLHF. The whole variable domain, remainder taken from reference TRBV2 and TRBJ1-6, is EPEVTQTPSHQVTQMGQEVILRCVPISNHLYFYWYRQILGQKVEFLVSFYNNEISEKSEIFDDQFSVERPDGSNFTLKIRSTKLEDSAMYFCASRGARRNSPLHFGNGTRLTVT.

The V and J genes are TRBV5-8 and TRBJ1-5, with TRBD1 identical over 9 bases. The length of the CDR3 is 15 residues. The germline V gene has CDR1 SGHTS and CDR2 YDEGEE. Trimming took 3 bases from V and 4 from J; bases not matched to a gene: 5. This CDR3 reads CASSWGTGRNQPQHF. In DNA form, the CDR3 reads TGTGCCAGCAGCTGGGGGACAGGGCGGAATCAGCCCCAGCATTTT.

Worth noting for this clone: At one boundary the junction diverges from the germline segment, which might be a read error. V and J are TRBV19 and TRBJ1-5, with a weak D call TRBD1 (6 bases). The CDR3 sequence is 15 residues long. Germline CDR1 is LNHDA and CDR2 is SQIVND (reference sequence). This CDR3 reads CASRIGTPSNQPQHF. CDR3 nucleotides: TGTGCCAGTAGGATAGGGACACCTAGCAATCAGCCCCAGCATTTT.

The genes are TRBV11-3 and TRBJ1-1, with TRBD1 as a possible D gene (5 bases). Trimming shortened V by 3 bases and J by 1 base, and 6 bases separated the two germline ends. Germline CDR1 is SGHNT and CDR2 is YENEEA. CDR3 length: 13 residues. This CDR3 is CASSLGGNTEAFF. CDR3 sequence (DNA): TGTGCCAGCAGCTTGGGGGGGAACACTGAAGCTTTCTTT.

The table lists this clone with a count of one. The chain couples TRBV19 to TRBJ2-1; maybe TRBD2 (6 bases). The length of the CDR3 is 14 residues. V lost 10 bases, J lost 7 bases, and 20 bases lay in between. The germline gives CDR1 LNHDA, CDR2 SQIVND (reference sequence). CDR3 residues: CATSAGSVGNEQFF. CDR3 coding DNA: TGTGCCACGTCCGCGGGGTCCGTCGGTAATGAGCAGTTCTTC.

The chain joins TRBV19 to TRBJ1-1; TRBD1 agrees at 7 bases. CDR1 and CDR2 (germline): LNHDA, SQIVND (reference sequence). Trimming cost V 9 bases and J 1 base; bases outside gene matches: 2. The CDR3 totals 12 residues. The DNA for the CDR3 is TGTGCCAGCCGGGACAGGAACACTGAAGCTTTCTTT. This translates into CASRDRNTEAFF.

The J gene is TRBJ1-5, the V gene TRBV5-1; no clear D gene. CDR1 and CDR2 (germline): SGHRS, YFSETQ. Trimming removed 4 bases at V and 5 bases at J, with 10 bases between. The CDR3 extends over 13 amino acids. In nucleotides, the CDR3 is TGCGCCAGCAGCCTGAACGGGGATCAGCCCCAGCATTTT. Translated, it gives CASSLNGDQPQHF.

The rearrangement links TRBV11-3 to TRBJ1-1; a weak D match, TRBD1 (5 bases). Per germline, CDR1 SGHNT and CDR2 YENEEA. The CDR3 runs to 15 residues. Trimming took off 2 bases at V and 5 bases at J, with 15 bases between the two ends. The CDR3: CASSLKVGRGTEAFF. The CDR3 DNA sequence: TGTGCCAGCAGCTTAAAGGTGGGGAGGGGAACTGAAGCTTTCTTT.

The CDR3 here is CASLRGGGNTEAFF. The CDR3 DNA reads TGTGCCAGCCTTAGGGGCGGCGGGAACACTGAAGCTTTCTTT. The gene calls are TRBV11-3 and TRBJ1-1, with D maybe TRBD1 (5 bases). V was pared by 8 bases and J by 1 base, with 14 bases between. CDR3 size: 14 residues. Germline V lookup: CDR1 SGHNT, CDR2 YENEEA.

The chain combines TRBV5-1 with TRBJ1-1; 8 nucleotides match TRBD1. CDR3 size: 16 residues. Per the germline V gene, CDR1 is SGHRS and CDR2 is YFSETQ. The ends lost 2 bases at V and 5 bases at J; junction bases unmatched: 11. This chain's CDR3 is CASSFLDREAGTEAFF. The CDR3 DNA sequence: TGCGCCAGCAGCTTCCTGGACAGGGAGGCGGGAACTGAAGCTTTCTTT.

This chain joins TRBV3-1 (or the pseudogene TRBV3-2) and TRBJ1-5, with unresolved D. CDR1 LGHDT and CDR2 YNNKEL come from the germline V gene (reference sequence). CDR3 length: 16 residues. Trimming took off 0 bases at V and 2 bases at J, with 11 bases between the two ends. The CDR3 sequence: CASSQETGVGNQPQHF. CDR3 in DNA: TGTGCCAGCAGCCAAGAGACGGGAGTGGGCAATCAGCCCCAGCATTTT.

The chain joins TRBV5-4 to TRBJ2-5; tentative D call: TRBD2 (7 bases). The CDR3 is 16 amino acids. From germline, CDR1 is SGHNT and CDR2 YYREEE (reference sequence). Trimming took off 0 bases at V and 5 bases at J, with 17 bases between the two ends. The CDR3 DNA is TGTGCCAGCAGCTTGGCCTCGGCGGGGGCTTTGGAGACCCAGTACTTC. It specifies CASSLASAGALETQYF.

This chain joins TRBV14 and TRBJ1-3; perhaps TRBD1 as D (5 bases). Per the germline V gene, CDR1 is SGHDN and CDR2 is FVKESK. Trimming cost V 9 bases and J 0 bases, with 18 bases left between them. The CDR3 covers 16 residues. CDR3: CARGDRDSHSGNTIYF. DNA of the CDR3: TGTGCCAGGGGTGACCGGGACTCCCACTCTGGAAACACCATATATTTT.

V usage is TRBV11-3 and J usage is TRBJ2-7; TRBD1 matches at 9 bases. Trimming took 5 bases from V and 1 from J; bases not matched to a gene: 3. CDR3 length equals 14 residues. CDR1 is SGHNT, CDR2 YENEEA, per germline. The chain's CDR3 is CASSAGTGSYEQYF. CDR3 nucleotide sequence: TGTGCCAGCAGCGCCGGGACAGGGTCCTACGAGCAGTACTTC.

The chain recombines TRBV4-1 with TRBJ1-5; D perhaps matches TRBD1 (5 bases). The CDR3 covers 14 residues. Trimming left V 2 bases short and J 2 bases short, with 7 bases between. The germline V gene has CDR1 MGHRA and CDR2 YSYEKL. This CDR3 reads CASSQTGGNQPQHF. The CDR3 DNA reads TGCGCCAGCAGCCAAACGGGGGGCAATCAGCCCCAGCATTTT.

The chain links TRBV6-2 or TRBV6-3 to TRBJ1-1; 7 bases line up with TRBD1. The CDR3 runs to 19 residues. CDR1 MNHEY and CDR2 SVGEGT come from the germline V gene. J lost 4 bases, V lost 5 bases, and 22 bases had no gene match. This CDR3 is CASSDPYYTVRQGSTEAFF. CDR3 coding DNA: TGTGCCAGCAGTGACCCTTATTACACCGTGAGACAGGGAAGCACTGAAGCTTTCTTT.

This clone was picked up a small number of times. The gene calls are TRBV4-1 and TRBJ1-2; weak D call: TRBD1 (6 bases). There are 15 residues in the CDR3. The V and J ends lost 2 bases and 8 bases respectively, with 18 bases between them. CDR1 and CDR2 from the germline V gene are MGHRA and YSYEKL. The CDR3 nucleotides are TGCGCCAGCAGCCAACAACCCCAGGGGTTTCGAGGCTACACCTTC. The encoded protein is CASSQQPQGFRGYTF.

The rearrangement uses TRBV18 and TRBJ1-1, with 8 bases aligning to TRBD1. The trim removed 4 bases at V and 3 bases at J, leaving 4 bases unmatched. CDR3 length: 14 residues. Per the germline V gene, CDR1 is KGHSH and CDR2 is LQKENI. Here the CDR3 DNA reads TGTGCCAGCTCACTTGGACAGGGATACACTGAAGCTTTCTTT. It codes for CASSLGQGYTEAFF.